Presented here are 15 T cell receptor beta chains from one specimen sequenced in a study of blood T cells in healthy people across ages. Then a second PCR, running about 6 to 11 cycles, was carried out with a sample-barcoded 5' primer and a J-beta primer mix. A single record per CDR3 protein comes from TCRdb applying MiXCR to the 5' RACE reads. The data contain over 950,000 distinct CDR3 sequences, 51% of them singletons. The source material was blood. These receptors were obtained from an older woman in good health.

The V call is TRBV7-2, the J call TRBJ2-1, with D uncertain. Trimming took off 7 bases at V and 5 bases at J, with 12 bases between the two ends. This CDR3 is 13 amino acids long. Per germline, CDR1 SGHTA and CDR2 FQGNSA. The CDR3 spells CASNFPNNNEQFF. The CDR3 DNA reads TGTGCCAGCAACTTCCCCAACAACAATGAGCAGTTCTTC.

This clonotype was seen a few times. This chain connects TRBV2 to TRBJ2-7, with TRBD1 as a possible D gene (6 bases). There are 14 residues in the CDR3. CDR1 SNHLY and CDR2 FYNNEI come from the germline V gene. Trimming stripped 7 bases from V and 1 base from J, with 14 bases between. The DNA for the CDR3 is TGTGCCAGCACCGAGGGGGTCTTATCCTACGAGCAGTACTTC. As protein: CASTEGVLSYEQYF.

V usage is TRBV5-1 and J usage is TRBJ2-1, with TRBD2 matching 7 bases. Germline CDR1 reads SGHRS; CDR2 reads YFSETQ. The V and J ends lost 4 bases and 6 bases, in that order; junction bases with no gene match: 13. This CDR3 spans 16 amino acids. CDR3 sequence reads: CASSRPGEGPGNEQFF. As DNA, the CDR3 is TGCGCCAGCAGCCGACCCGGGGAGGGGCCAGGCAATGAGCAGTTCTTC.

V and J are TRBV2 and TRBJ2-7, with D possibly TRBD1 on 6 matching bases. V was cut by 4 bases and J by 3 bases, with 16 bases left in between. Germline CDR1 and CDR2: SNHLY and FYNNEI. This CDR3 contains 15 residues. CDR3 bases: TGTGCCAGCAGTGTGAGGGGGAATAGTATCTACGAGCAGTACTTC. Its translation is CASSVRGNSIYEQYF. Full variable domain (rest looked up from reference TRBV2 and TRBJ2-7): EPEVTQTPSHQVTQMGQEVILRCVPISNHLYFYWYRQILGQKVEFLVSFYNNEISEKSEIFDDQFSVERPDGSNFTLKIRSTKLEDSAMYFCASSVRGNSIYEQYFGPGTRLTVT.

With regard to this clonotype: An end of the junction differs from the germline gene, which may be a read error. The chain has TRBV7-7 and TRBJ2-3; 8 nucleotides align to TRBD2. Germline lookup yields CDR1 SSHAT and CDR2 FNYEAQ (reference sequence). The CDR3 covers 16 residues. The CDR3 DNA reads TGTGCCGGCAGCCCCTTCTCTTCGGGAGGGATCGATACGCAGTATTTT. Its protein product is CAGSPFSSGGIDTQYF.

About this clonotype itself: A much larger clone differs by one base, so this may be a read error. The gene calls are TRBV29-1 and TRBJ2-5; D remains ambiguous. Per germline, CDR1 SQVTM and CDR2 ANQGSEA. The CDR3 loop spans 14 amino acids. CDR3 sequence (DNA): TGCAGCGCCCGAATTCGACGGCTCCAAGAGACCCCGTACTTC. Translated: CSARIRRLQETPYF.

This clonotype was recorded a few times. The chain employs TRBV6-6 and TRBJ2-7; no firm D call. Trimming removed 0 bases at V and 2 bases at J, with 11 bases between. Germline V gene sequence: CDR1 MNHNY, CDR2 SVGAGI (reference sequence). CDR3 length: 15 amino acids. CDR3 DNA: TGTGCCAGCAGTTACTCGAATCGGGCAACCTACGAGCAGTACTTC. Protein sequence: CASSYSNRATYEQYF.

The J gene is TRBJ2-4, the V gene TRBV18; the D is unclear. The end of the DNA is better explained by TRBJ2-7, so the J call may be wrong. The V gene's germline CDR1 is KGHSH and CDR2 LQKENI. The CDR3 extends over 13 amino acids. CDR3 sequence (DNA): TGTGCCAGCTCACTCTTATTGGCCCACGAGCAGTACTTC. Protein: CASSLLLAHEQYF.

The chain has TRBV20-1 and TRBJ2-1; D call uncertain. V lost 0 bases and J lost 0, with 6 bases in between. CDR1 and CDR2 (germline): DFQATT, SNEGSKA (reference sequence). This CDR3 has 14 amino acids. Here the CDR3 DNA reads TGCAGTGCTAGAGATGCGTTCTCCTACAATGAGCAGTTCTTC. Translating it yields CSARDAFSYNEQFF.

The V gene is TRBV27, the J gene TRBJ2-7, with D perhaps matching TRBD2 (7 bases). CDR1 and CDR2 (germline): MNHEY, SMNVEV (reference sequence). CDR3 length: 13 amino acids. Trimming shortened V by 7 bases and J by 5 bases, and 15 bases separated the two germline ends. The CDR3: CASKVGGQDEQYF. The CDR3 DNA follows: TGTGCCAGCAAGGTCGGGGGGCAGGACGAGCAGTACTTC.

This clonotype was seen at least ten times. V is TRBV10-3 and J is TRBJ2-7; D not certain. V lost 3 bases and J lost 2, with 11 bases in between. This CDR3 comprises 14 residues. Germline CDR1 ENHRY, CDR2 SYGVKD. CDR3 DNA: TGTGCCATCAGTGACTCGGACCCGCCCTACGAGCAGTACTTC. Translation: CAISDSDPPYEQYF.

This chain connects TRBV20-1 to TRBJ2-1; perhaps TRBD1 as D (6 bases). The end of the DNA is better explained by TRBJ2-7, so the J call may be wrong. The CDR3 has 13 residues. Germline CDR1 is DFQATT and CDR2 is SNEGSKA (reference sequence). The CDR3 DNA reads as TGCAGTGCTAATTGGGGGCGCCCCTACGAGCAGTACTTC. Amino acid sequence: CSANWGRPYEQYF.

The CDR3 DNA reads as TGTGCCAGCAGCGTAAGTGGGACAGTGGAGACCCAGTACTTC. Encoded protein: CASSVSGTVETQYF. This chain uses TRBV7-3 with TRBJ2-5; the match to TRBD1 covers 7 bases. CDR3 length: 14 residues. The J segment lost 5 bases and the V segment lost 5 bases, leaving 8 bases of the junction unmatched. Germline CDR1 reads SGHTA; CDR2 reads FQGTGA.

The rearrangement uses TRBV29-1 and TRBJ1-2; D possibly corresponds to TRBD1 (6 bases). The CDR3 has 15 residues. Per the germline V gene, CDR1 is SQVTM and CDR2 is ANQGSEA. V was trimmed by 0 bases and J by 0 bases, leaving 11 bases between them. The CDR3 spells CSVEEGGISNYGYTF. Written as DNA, the CDR3 is TGCAGCGTTGAAGAAGGGGGAATTTCTAACTATGGCTACACCTTC. The full variable domain, in which reference TRBV29-1 and TRBJ1-2 provide the parts outside the CDR3, is SAVISQKPSRDICQRGTSLTIQCQVDSQVTMMFWYRQQPGQSLTLIATANQGSEATYESGFVIDKFPISRPNLTFSTLTVSNMSPEDSSIYLCSVEEGGISNYGYTFGSGTRLTVV.

V usage is TRBV4-1 and J usage is TRBJ2-6; D is unclear. The V and J ends lost 6 bases and 1 base respectively, with 13 bases between them. CDR1 and CDR2 (germline): MGHRA, YSYEKL. The CDR3 consists of 16 residues. Here the CDR3 DNA reads TGCGCCAGCAGTTATTCACTTTCTTCTGGGGCCAACGTCCTGACTTTC. Its translation is CASSYSLSSGANVLTF.